The entry below gives a single TCR beta chain sequence along with its context. Recruits, aged roughly 18 to 89 years, lived in 25 or so US areas. This entry is derived from a study of blood T cell repertoires in COVID-19. About the study: COVID-19 samples collected from the United States, Italy and Spain covered acute and convalescent phases. PBMCs, B-cell-depleted T cells, or T cells were the source of the cDNA or gDNA that made up the material.

Repertoires were generated with immunoSEQ multiplex PCR, while TCRdb's copy carries only in-frame clones and drops some. This table has approximately 300,000 clones, around 84% appearing once. The CDR3 length is 17 residues. J gave up 3 bases and V 3 bases, and 12 bases lay outside the gene matches. The germline V gene encodes CDR1 LGHNA and CDR2 YNFKEQ. V is TRBV4-2 and J is TRBJ2-7; TRBD2 matches 9 bases. The origin of this receptor is a man under 40 who had recovered from COVID-19. The sequencing sample was made of PBMCs or T cells enriched from blood (not recorded which). Written as DNA, the CDR3 is TGTGCCAGCAGCCACCTGGGGGTAGCGGGAGATATCTACGAGCAGTACTTC. This translates into CASSHLGVAGDIYEQYF.